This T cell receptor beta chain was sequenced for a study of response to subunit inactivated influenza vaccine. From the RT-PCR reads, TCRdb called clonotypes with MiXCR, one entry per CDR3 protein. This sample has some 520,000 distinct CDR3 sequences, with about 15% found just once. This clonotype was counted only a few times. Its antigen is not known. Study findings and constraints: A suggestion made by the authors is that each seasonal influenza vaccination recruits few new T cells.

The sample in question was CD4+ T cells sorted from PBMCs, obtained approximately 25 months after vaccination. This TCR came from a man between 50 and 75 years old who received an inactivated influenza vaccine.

CDR3 sequence: CASSFGLNYGYTF. CDR3 coding DNA: TGTGCCAGCAGCTTTGGACTTAACTATGGCTACACCTTC. The chain couples TRBV7-8 to TRBJ1-2; D is unresolved. The CDR3 sequence is 13 residues long. V lost 3 bases and J 1 base, leaving 6 bases between the germline ends. The germline gives CDR1 SGHVS, CDR2 FQNEAQ.